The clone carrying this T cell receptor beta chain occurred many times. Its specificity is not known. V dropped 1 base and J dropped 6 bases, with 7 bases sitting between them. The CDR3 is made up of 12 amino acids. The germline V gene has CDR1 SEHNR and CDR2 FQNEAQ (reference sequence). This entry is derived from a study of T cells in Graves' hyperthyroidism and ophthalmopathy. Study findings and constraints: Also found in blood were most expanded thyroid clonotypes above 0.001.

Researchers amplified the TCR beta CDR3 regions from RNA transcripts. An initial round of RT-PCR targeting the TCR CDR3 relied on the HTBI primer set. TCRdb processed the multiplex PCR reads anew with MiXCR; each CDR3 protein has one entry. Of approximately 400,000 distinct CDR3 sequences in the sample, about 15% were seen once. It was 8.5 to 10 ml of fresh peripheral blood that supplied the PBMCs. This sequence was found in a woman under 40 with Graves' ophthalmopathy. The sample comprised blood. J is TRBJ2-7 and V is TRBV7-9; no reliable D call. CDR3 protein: CASSLDMSEQYF. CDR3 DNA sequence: TGTGCCAGCAGCTTAGACATGTCCGAGCAGTACTTC.